The 23 T cell receptor beta chains below come from one sample, sequenced in a study of T cell responses to AZD1222 COVID-19 vaccine. Only in-frame clones appear in the TCRdb table, and some are missing; sequencing was by immunoSEQ multiplex PCR. Among over 50,000 clones, 65% to 85% were seen once, and the ten largest hold approximately 30%. The source was peripheral blood, collected on day 0 of AZD1222 vaccination. All receptors derive from an adult in good health.

The chain recombines TRBV28 with TRBJ2-1; 7 nucleotides align to TRBD2. The J segment lost 7 bases and the V segment lost 5 bases, leaving 17 bases of the junction unmatched. The CDR3 covers 17 residues. CDR1 is MDHEN, CDR2 SYDVKM, per germline. The chain's CDR3 is CASSILRWEGTRNEQFF. CDR3 nucleotide sequence: TGTGCCAGCAGTATCCTTAGGTGGGAGGGGACGAGGAATGAGCAGTTCTTC.

The chain uses TRBV2 and TRBJ2-5, with D possibly matching TRBD1 (5 bases). The CDR3 runs to 13 residues. The germline CDR1 and CDR2 sequences are SNHLY and FYNNEI. The ends were cut back, 4 bases at V and 2 bases at J, with 8 bases in the middle. The CDR3, as DNA: TGTGCCAGCAGTGGGGGCAGTCAAGAGACCCAGTACTTC. Protein sequence: CASSGGSQETQYF. Full variable domain (outside the CDR3, taken from reference TRBV2 and TRBJ2-5): EPEVTQTPSHQVTQMGQEVILRCVPISNHLYFYWYRQILGQKVEFLVSFYNNEISEKSEIFDDQFSVERPDGSNFTLKIRSTKLEDSAMYFCASSGGSQETQYFGPGTRLLVL.

The rearrangement uses TRBV10-3 and TRBJ1-2; D ambiguous. The V and J ends lost 6 bases and 3 bases respectively, with 14 bases between them. This CDR3 contains 14 residues. CDR1 ENHRY and CDR2 SYGVKD come from the germline V gene. CDR3 region: CAISEGGEDYGYTF. In DNA, the CDR3 is TGTGCCATCAGCGAGGGAGGAGAGGACTATGGCTACACCTTC.

The chain employs TRBV4-2 and TRBJ2-7, with TRBD1 identical over 8 bases. Germline V gene lookup returns CDR1 LGHNA and CDR2 YNFKEQ. The CDR3 has 15 amino acids. The V and J ends lost 1 base and 1 base, in that order; junction bases with no gene match: 3. In nucleotides, the CDR3 is TGTGCCAGCAGCCAAGTGGGACAGGTTTCCTACGAGCAGTACTTC. Encoded protein: CASSQVGQVSYEQYF.

The chain combines TRBV9 with TRBJ1-3; 9 bases fit TRBD1. Germline V CDR1 and CDR2: SGDLS, YYNGEE. This CDR3 is 17 amino acids long. Trimming took 2 bases from V and 1 from J; bases not matched to a gene: 7. This chain's CDR3 is CASSVGTGSGSGNTIYF. The CDR3 DNA sequence: TGTGCCAGCAGCGTCGGGACAGGGTCTGGGTCTGGAAACACCATATATTTT.

This rearrangement joins TRBV19 to TRBJ2-3, with D unresolved. With 5 bases removed from V and 0 bases from J, the gap between germline ends came to 12 bases. The CDR3 is 15 amino acids. From germline, CDR1 is LNHDA and CDR2 SQIVND (reference sequence). CDR3 region: CASSANPESTDTQYF. The CDR3 region has the DNA TGTGCCAGTAGTGCCAATCCGGAGAGCACAGATACGCAGTATTTT.

For the CDR3, the DNA is TGTGCCAGTAGTATTATGGCTGCGGAGGTTGACGAGCAGTACTTC. Translation: CASSIMAAEVDEQYF. The J gene is TRBJ2-7, the V gene TRBV19; a possible D gene is TRBD2 (5 bases). Germline CDR1 reads LNHDA; CDR2 reads SQIVND (reference sequence). Trimming took off 3 bases at V and 5 bases at J, with 17 bases between the two ends. The CDR3 is 15 amino acids.

V usage is TRBV30 and J usage is TRBJ2-7; 9 nucleotides line up with TRBD2. V gave up 5 bases and J gave up 2 bases; unmatched junction bases: 4. The length of the CDR3 is 13 residues. Germline CDR1 GTSNPN, CDR2 SVGIG (reference sequence). CDR3 bases: TGTGCCTGGGTGACTAGCGGAGCCTACGAGCAGTACTTC. Its protein is CAWVTSGAYEQYF.

The chain recombines TRBV3-1 (or the pseudogene TRBV3-2) with TRBJ1-5, with D perhaps matching TRBD1 (5 bases). The length of the CDR3 is 16 residues. The V gene's germline CDR1 is LGHDT and CDR2 YNNKEL (reference sequence). V was cut by 4 bases and J by 1 base, with 14 bases left in between. CDR3 sequence (DNA): TGTGCCAGCAGCCCCAGTGCGGGGGGGAGCAATCAGCCCCAGCATTTT. The encoded protein is CASSPSAGGSNQPQHF.

Concerning this clone itself: The junction shows a germline mismatch at one end, possibly a read error. The chain recombines TRBV6-2 or TRBV6-3 with TRBJ1-2; TRBD1 might be the D (5 bases). The CDR3 is 13 residues long. CDR1 and CDR2 (germline): MNHEY, SVGEGT. The CDR3 DNA sequence: TGTGCCAGCAGCCCCTCGGGGCGGGCCGGCTTCACCTTC. Translating gives CASSPSGRAGFTF.

CDR3 nucleotide sequence: TGTGCCAGCAGCTTAGTGGCTAGCGACTACGAGCAGTACTTC. Protein product: CASSLVASDYEQYF. This chain links TRBV7-2 with TRBJ2-7, with a weak D call TRBD2 (6 bases). The CDR3 runs 14 residues. Germline assignment: CDR1 SGHTA and CDR2 FQGNSA. V was clipped by 1 base and J by 3 bases, with 10 bases between them.

The table lists this clone with a few counts. This sequence joins TRBV7-9 and TRBJ2-5, with TRBD2 matching over 7 bases. This CDR3 comprises 11 residues. V gave up 5 bases and J gave up 7 bases; unmatched junction bases: 1. Germline CDR1 and CDR2: SEHNR and FQNEAQ (reference sequence). The CDR3: CASSPGGTQYF. Here the CDR3 DNA reads TGTGCCAGCAGCCCGGGGGGGACCCAGTACTTC.

This clone appeared once. This rearrangement joins TRBV19 to TRBJ2-7, with unresolved D. Between the trimmed V and J ends, which lost 5 bases and 2 bases, there was a span of 16 bases. CDR1 and CDR2 (germline): LNHDA, SQIVND (reference sequence). This CDR3 contains 15 residues. The CDR3 nucleotides read TGTGCCAGTAGTCTTTGGGGTTCAACCCCCTACGAGCAGTACTTC. This gives the protein CASSLWGSTPYEQYF.

The genes are TRBV19 and TRBJ1-5; D not certain. V lost 5 bases to trimming and J lost 3 bases, with 14 bases between them. CDR3 length equals 15 residues. Germline assignment: CDR1 LNHDA and CDR2 SQIVND (reference sequence). This CDR3 is CASSYVKTNNQPQHF. The CDR3 nucleotides read TGTGCCAGTAGTTATGTCAAAACGAACAATCAGCCCCAGCATTTT.

This clone was seen a single time. The V and J genes are TRBV25-1 and TRBJ2-7; 8 nucleotides match TRBD2. V lost 8 bases to trimming and J lost 5 bases; unmatched junction nucleotides: 14. Germline V lookup: CDR1 MGHDK, CDR2 SYGVNS. This CDR3 contains 15 residues. CDR3 nucleotide sequence: TGTGCCAGCGGAGAGTATGCGGGGGGTGAAAACGAGCAGTACTTC. This sequence encodes CASGEYAGGENEQYF.

A note on this clone: This sample includes further DNA sequences coding for the same CDR3. The V gene is TRBV7-8, the J gene TRBJ2-5; tentatively, D is TRBD2 (5 bases). Germline V CDR1 and CDR2: SGHVS, FQNEAQ. There are 13 residues in the CDR3. Trimming pared 5 bases from V and 2 bases from J, leaving 9 bases between. The CDR3 loop is CASSPGLQETQYF. DNA of the CDR3: TGTGCCAGCAGCCCAGGACTGCAAGAGACCCAGTACTTC.

The chain couples TRBV18 to TRBJ2-5, with D possibly being TRBD2 (6 bases). The ends were cut back, 2 bases at V and 5 bases at J, with 12 bases in the middle. Germline CDR1 is KGHSH and CDR2 is LQKENI. This CDR3 is 14 amino acids long. CDR3 in DNA: TGTGCCAGCTCACCAGGAGGGCAGGGCGAGACCCAGTACTTC. Its protein is CASSPGGQGETQYF.

The chain is built from TRBV27 and TRBJ1-2; tentative D call: TRBD1 (5 bases). CDR3 length: 14 amino acids. V was trimmed by 6 bases and J by 3 bases, leaving 14 bases between them. CDR1 MNHEY and CDR2 SMNVEV come from the germline V gene (reference sequence). This chain's CDR3 is CASSSQVGDYGYTF. CDR3 nucleotides: TGTGCCAGCAGCTCACAGGTCGGGGACTATGGCTACACCTTC.

This sequence joins TRBV7-2 and TRBJ2-3; TRBD2 might be the D (5 bases). This CDR3 has 15 amino acids. Germline V CDR1 and CDR2: SGHTA, FQGNSA. The ends were cut back, 5 bases at V and 4 bases at J, with 16 bases in the middle. The CDR3 spells CASSLTPEAADTQYF. CDR3 nucleotides: TGTGCCAGCAGCCTTACACCGGAGGCAGCAGATACGCAGTATTTT.

The CDR3 sequence is CASSDLRGQGGLEKLFF. CDR3 nucleotides: TGTGCCAGCAGCGACCTCCGGGGGCAGGGGGGCCTTGAAAAACTGTTTTTT. This rearrangement joins TRBV28 to TRBJ1-4; 7 nucleotides agree with TRBD1. The V gene's germline CDR1 is MDHEN and CDR2 SYDVKM. The junction had 17 bases not matched to a gene; V was cut back by 6 bases and J by 7 bases. The CDR3 covers 17 residues.

This chain joins TRBV10-1 and TRBJ1-5; D gene uncertain. The CDR3 is made up of 13 amino acids. The ends were cut back, 2 bases at V and 5 bases at J, with 7 bases in the middle. The germline V gene encodes CDR1 WNHNN and CDR2 SYGVQD (reference sequence). The CDR3 coding sequence is TGCGCCAGCAGTGAGAACATTTATCAGCCCCAGCATTTT. This encodes CASSENIYQPQHF.

The chain has TRBV6-6 and TRBJ2-7; no clear D. This CDR3 has 14 amino acids. Germline V CDR1 and CDR2: MNHNY, SVGAGI (reference sequence). V was shortened by 0 bases and J by 3 bases, with 9 bases between the two germline ends. DNA for the CDR3: TGTGCCAGCAGTTACTCCTTAGGCGACTACGAGCAGTACTTC. The encoded protein is CASSYSLGDYEQYF.

The chain joins TRBV29-1 to TRBJ2-4, with D tentatively TRBD1 (5 bases). Between the trimmed V and J ends, which lost 7 bases and 4 bases, there was a span of 14 bases. This CDR3 is 13 amino acids long. Germline V gives CDR1 SQVTM, CDR2 ANQGSEA. The CDR3 spells CSAQTDAKNIQYF. The CDR3 nucleotides read TGCAGCGCACAGACAGATGCTAAAAACATTCAGTACTTC.